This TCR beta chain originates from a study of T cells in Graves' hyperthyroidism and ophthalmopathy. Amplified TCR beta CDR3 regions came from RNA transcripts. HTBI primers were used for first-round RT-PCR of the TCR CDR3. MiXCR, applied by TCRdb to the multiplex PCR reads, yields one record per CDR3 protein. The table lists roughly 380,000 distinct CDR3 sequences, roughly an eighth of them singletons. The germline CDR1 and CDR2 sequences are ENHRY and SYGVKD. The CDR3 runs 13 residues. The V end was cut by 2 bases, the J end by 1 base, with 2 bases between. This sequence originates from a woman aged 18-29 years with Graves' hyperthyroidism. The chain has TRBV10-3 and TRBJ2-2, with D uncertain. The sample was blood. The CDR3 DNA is TGTGCCATCAGTGAGAAGAACACCGGGGAGCTGTTTTTT. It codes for CAISEKNTGELFF.